One and the same sample provided the 3 T cell receptor beta chains below, sequenced in a study of blood T cell repertoires in COVID-19. This table comes from immunoSEQ multiplex PCR, and its TCRdb copy is limited to in-frame clones, with some not included. The sample gives 200,000 to 300,000 clones, approximately 88% of which show up once; around 0.8% is in the top ten. The specimen was peripheral blood. These receptors originate from a woman between 25 and 40 years old with acute or convalescent COVID-19.

The genes are TRBV11-2 and TRBJ2-1, with D possibly matching TRBD2 (5 bases). The CDR3 has 16 amino acids. Trimming took 0 bases from V and 2 from J, leaving 11 bases between them. Per the germline V gene, CDR1 is SGHAT and CDR2 is FQNNGV. This chain's CDR3 is CASSLDSAVAYNEQFF. For the CDR3, the DNA is TGTGCCAGCAGCTTAGATTCAGCGGTAGCCTACAATGAGCAGTTCTTC.

This clone has just a few counts. V gene TRBV6-5 combines with J gene TRBJ1-1; tentative D call: TRBD1 (5 bases). Trimming took off 2 bases at V and 0 bases at J, with 7 bases between the two ends. CDR3 size: 14 residues. Germline values: CDR1 MNHEY, CDR2 SVGAGI. The CDR3 DNA follows: TGTGCCAGCAGTTACGGGGCGGTGAACACTGAAGCTTTCTTT. This codes for CASSYGAVNTEAFF.

The chain joins TRBV5-4 to TRBJ2-5; 9 nucleotides line up with TRBD2. The CDR3 is made up of 15 amino acids. The J segment lost 5 bases and the V segment lost 4 bases, leaving 9 bases of the junction unmatched. Germline lookup yields CDR1 SGHNT and CDR2 YYREEE (reference sequence). This CDR3 reads CASSRLAGVEETQYF. DNA for the CDR3: TGTGCCAGCAGCCGATTAGCGGGAGTGGAGGAGACCCAGTACTTC.